This T cell receptor beta chain was obtained from a study of shared clonotypes between healthy human individuals (dated by TCRdb to about 2020). In the study overall: The cohort comprised a couple of women and a few men aged 18 to 49 years. For each donor, CD4 naive and CD4 memory were each run on three plates, CD8 naive on two plates, and CD8 memory on one plate. The study deeply sequenced blood TCR repertoires of about 5 healthy adults to estimate repertoire size and the extent of clonotype sharing between individuals. Libraries were prepared and TCR repertoires were sequenced by different laboratories using diverse techniques, in order to increase sequencing depth and limit assay-specific biases. Per donor, leukapheresis produced somewhere between about 0.94 and 10 billion PBMCs.

Of note for this clone: Its target antigen remains unknown. It has no much larger one-base neighbor in the sample; base qualities were not kept.

CD8 naive samples were obtained by positive selection for CCR7 among CD45RO-negative cells, yielding a CD45RA+CCR7+ population from which TemRA cells were excluded. Healthy HIV-negative adults with no recently reported acute infections or vaccinations were included as donors. Every donor was a Caucasian adult living in Nashville, Tennessee, USA. After blood collection by leukapheresis, PBMCs were isolated using Ficoll-Histopaque density gradient centrifugation and then cryopreserved in the vapor phase of liquid nitrogen. Analytical flow cytometry was used to check the purity and quantity of every magnetically sorted T cell population. Genomic DNA was isolated from every sorted fraction and measured by UV absorbance on a Nanodrop 2000c. TCR CDR3 regions were amplified from genomic DNA by multiplex PCR using the deep immunoSEQ assay. Genomic DNA extracted from each cell subset was distributed evenly over all wells of several immunoSEQ 96-well plates, and each plate served as one replicate. Each replicate PCR for sorted subsets received around 210 ng genomic DNA, equal to roughly 30,000 T cell genomes. Purified libraries were measured with a Qubit 3.0 fluorometer, size-checked on a Bioanalyzer 2100, and measured again with the KAPA Library Quantification kit. Every immunoSEQ 96-well plate was sequenced on a dedicated single-read 150-cycle Illumina NextSeq 550 flow cell. The authors' pipeline ran thus. Because the immunoSEQ output held only junctional sequences and lacked quality scores, the filtering could not match the filtering applied to full-length reads. To assign V/J genes and CDR3, sequences were annotated against IMGT germline references using PyIR, a Python wrapper for IgBLAST v1.9. Reads were filtered out if the reads had weak V/J assignments (E-value above 1e-6), no CDR3, stop codons, out-of-frame junctions, or ambiguous translated residues. A V3J clonotype was defined by an identical inferred V gene, J gene, and CDR3 amino acid sequence. Percentage overlap between repertoires was calculated by dividing the number of shared unique clonotypes by the size of the smaller repertoire. Three approaches were used to assess repertoire richness: RTK rarefaction, the Chao1 estimator, and Recon v2.1 estimates of unobserved clonotypes. For all TCRbeta clonotypes obtained by the gDNA method from a few donors, generation probabilities were computed with OLGA. TCRdb re-hosts the immuneACCESS table, in-frame sequences only. Its copies lack some clones; in the studies checked, an unresolved V gene accounts for under half of them, and the cause for the rest is not known. That table is the source of V, J and clone size, and D and trimming were worked out from the DNA. For this sample the table gives 760,000 or so clones, of which just over 95% were detected only once. The ten largest clonotypes hold roughly 0.23% of the sample.

Results the study describes overall, beyond this receptor: Sampling was limited to blood, and TCR repertoires in tissue likely differ from TCR repertoires in blood. The genetic and exposure-history diversity represented was limited by the small number of donors. Even with the large sequencing depth, rarefaction of the sorted-subset datasets indicated that sequencing was incomplete. Across several donors, approximately 5% of naive CD4, roughly 3.4% of naive CD8, about 2.3% of memory CD4, and roughly 0.41% of memory CD8 clonotypes were shared. Higher generation probabilities were observed for clonotypes shared by all four sorted-subset donors than for non-shared clonotypes. Naive subsets generally had larger estimated clonotype richness than memory subsets did. Pairwise subsampling led to the expectation that sequencing depth would affect the degree of clonotype sharing among donors.

The CDR3 goes from the cysteine to the phenylalanine over 9 residues. Only the CDR3 region is kept as DNA, spanning 27 bases read in frame from base 1. The junction carries 5 bases between V and J, which are trimmed by 7 bases and 8 bases respectively. Looking up the germline V gene yields CDR1 SGDLS and CDR2 YYNGEE. The sequenced sample consisted of naive CD8+ T cells sorted from blood. The sample's cell subset or site, from its label and the paper: CD45RA+CCR7+. The source of this sequence is a man aged 25-40 years in good health. The chain employs TRBV9 and TRBJ2-3; there is no confident call for the D gene. In nucleotide form, the sequence is TGTGCCAGCTCGGGTACGCAGTATTTT. Translation gives CASSGTQYF. Reference TRBV9 and TRBJ2-3 genes cover what lies past the CDR3, so the full variable domain is DSGVTQTPKHLITATGQRVTLRCSPRSGDLSVYWYQQSLDQGLQFLIQYYNGEERAKGNILERFSAQQFPDLHSELNLSSLELGDSALYFCASSGTQYFGPGTRLTVL.